This T cell receptor (beta chain) originates from a study of blood T cell repertoires in COVID-19. Study summary: The analysed material was cDNA or gDNA that came from T cells, B-cell-depleted T cells, or PBMCs.

Germline CDR1 reads SGHDT; CDR2 reads YYEEEE. Unmatched junction bases numbered 8, after V lost 0 bases and J lost 9 bases. The CDR3 totals 15 residues. Generated by immunoSEQ multiplex PCR, the TCRdb table keeps only in-frame clones and is missing some. The sample carries a few hundred thousand clones, 88% recorded once. This clonotype was obtained from a woman between 40 and 50 years old who had recovered from COVID-19. The source material was peripheral blood. The chain couples TRBV5-6 to TRBJ2-1; 8 positions match TRBD1. Here the CDR3 DNA reads TGTGCCAGCAGCTTGGCTGGACAGGGCTTCGGTGAGCAGTTCTTC. Its translation is CASSLAGQGFGEQFF.